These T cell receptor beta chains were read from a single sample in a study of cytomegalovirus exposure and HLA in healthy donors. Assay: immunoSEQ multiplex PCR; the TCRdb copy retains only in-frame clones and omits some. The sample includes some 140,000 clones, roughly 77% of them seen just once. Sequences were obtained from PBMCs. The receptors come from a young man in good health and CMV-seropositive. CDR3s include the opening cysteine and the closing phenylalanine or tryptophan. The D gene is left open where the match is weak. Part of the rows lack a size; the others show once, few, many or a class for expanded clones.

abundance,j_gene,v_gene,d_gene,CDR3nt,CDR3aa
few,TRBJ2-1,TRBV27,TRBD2,TGTGCCAGCAGTGTAGCGGGAGGCGGAGTGGATGAGCAGTTCTTC,CASSVAGGGVDEQFF
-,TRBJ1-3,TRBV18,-,TGTGCCAGCTTCCCCCAGGGGAGTGATACTGGAAACACCATATATTTT,CASFPQGSDTGNTIYF
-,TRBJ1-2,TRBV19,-,TGTGCCAGTAAAAGGACCTTGAGGACTACTTGGGGCTACACCTTC,CASKRTLRTTWGYTF
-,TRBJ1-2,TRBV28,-,TGTGCCAGCAGCTCGCGCTATGGCTACACCTTC,CASSSRYGYTF
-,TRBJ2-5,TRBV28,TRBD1,TGTGCCAGCCGCCGACCGGGACAGGGGCCTCAAGAGACCCAGTACTTC,CASRRPGQGPQETQYF
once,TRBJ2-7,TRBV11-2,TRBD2,TGTGCCAGCAGCGTCCTAGGACTAGCGGGAAACGAGCAGTACTTC,CASSVLGLAGNEQYF
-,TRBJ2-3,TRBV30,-,TGTGCCTGGAGTGGCCTGAGGGGGGATACGCAGTATTTT,CAWSGLRGDTQYF
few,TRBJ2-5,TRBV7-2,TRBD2,TGTGCCAGCAGCTTTGCGCGGGGGGGCCCGGAGACCCAGTACTTC,CASSFARGGPETQYF
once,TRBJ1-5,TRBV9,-,TGTGCCAGCAGCTTTGACAGCTCCAATCAGCCCCAGCATTTT,CASSFDSSNQPQHF
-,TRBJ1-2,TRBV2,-,TGTGCCAGCAAAGCAGGGGCAATTAACTATGGCTACACCTTC,CASKAGAINYGYTF
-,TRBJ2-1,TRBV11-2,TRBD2,TGTGCCAGCAGCCTCCGACTAGCGGGGGTGTACAATGAGCAGTTCTTC,CASSLRLAGVYNEQFF
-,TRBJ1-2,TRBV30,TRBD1,TGTGCCTGGAGCGAAACAGGGGTCTATGGCTACACCTTC,CAWSETGVYGYTF
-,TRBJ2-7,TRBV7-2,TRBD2,TGTGCCAGCAGCTTAGATGTAGCGGGGAGCTCCTACGAGCAGTACTTC,CASSLDVAGSSYEQYF
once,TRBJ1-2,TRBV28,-,TGTGCCAGCAGTTTCTCACAGATCTATGTCTACACCTTC,CASSFSQIYVYTF
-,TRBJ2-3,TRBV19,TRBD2,TGTGCCAGTAGTATTGAAGCGGGAGACACAGATACGCAGTATTTT,CASSIEAGDTDTQYF
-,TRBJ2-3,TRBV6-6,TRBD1,TGTGCCAGCAGTCGCCTGGGACAGGGGGCGGATACGCAGTATTTT,CASSRLGQGADTQYF
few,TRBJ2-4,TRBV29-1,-,TGCAGCGTTATACAGGGGGGGAAAAACATTCAGTACTTC,CSVIQGGKNIQYF
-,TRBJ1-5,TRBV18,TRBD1,TGTGCCAGCTCACCAACGAGACAGGGCTTGGGCAATCAGCCCCAGCATTTT,CASSPTRQGLGNQPQHF